Given below is one TCR beta chain in context. V lost 1 base to trimming and J lost 4 bases, with 18 bases between them. Germline V CDR1 and CDR2: LNHNV, YYDKDF (reference sequence). The CDR3 extends over 17 amino acids. TCRdb's table, derived via immunoSEQ multiplex PCR, lists solely in-frame clones and lacks some. The sample lists more than 110,000 clones, approximately 94% occurring once. This entry belongs to a study of cytomegalovirus exposure and HLA in healthy donors. The genes are TRBV15 and TRBJ2-3, with TRBD2 as a possible D gene (5 bases). The specimen sequenced was PBMCs. This clonotype was obtained from a young man in good health and CMV-seropositive. CDR3 coding DNA: TGTGCCACCAGCAGAGTAATCGGAGCGGAGACCCCAGATACGCAGTATTTT. As protein: CATSRVIGAETPDTQYF.